The 9 T cell receptor beta chains reported below all come from one sample, sequenced in a study of response to subunit inactivated influenza vaccine. TCRdb reanalysed the RT-PCR reads using MiXCR and keeps one entry per CDR3 protein. Among under 500,000 distinct CDR3 sequences listed, approximately 11% were seen once. The specimen comprised PBMCs from blood, sampled 40 to 50 days after vaccination. Every receptor here comes from a man aged 50 to 60 who received an inactivated influenza vaccine.

This clonotype was counted at least ten times. V gene TRBV29-1 combines with J gene TRBJ1-1, with D maybe TRBD1 (5 bases). Germline assignment: CDR1 SQVTM and CDR2 ANQGSEA. V dropped 4 bases and J dropped 1 base, with 10 bases sitting between them. The CDR3 consists of 13 residues. The CDR3 DNA reads TGCAGCGTTGGGCAGGGAGCGAACACTGAAGCTTTCTTT. Translation: CSVGQGANTEAFF.

The chain joins TRBV21-1 to TRBJ2-7; the DNA was not used to check the table's D call, TRBD1. TRBV21-1 is noted as a pseudogene. The CDR3 loop spans 15 amino acids. The CDR3 region has the DNA TGTGCCAGCAGCAAGGGGACAGGCCCTCCCTACGAGCAGTACTTC. Residues: CASSKGTGPPYEQYF.

V and J are TRBV12-3 or TRBV12-4 and TRBJ2-7; 11 bases align to TRBD2. J gave up 7 bases and V 3 bases, and 14 bases lay outside the gene matches. The CDR3 contains 17 residues. CDR3 DNA sequence: TGTGCCAGCAGTTTTGGGCCGGAGGGGGTAGCGGGAGGGGAGCAGTACTTC. Residues: CASSFGPEGVAGGEQYF.

The chain combines TRBV20-1 with TRBJ2-3, with 12 bases fitting TRBD2. The V segment lost 8 bases and the J segment 4 bases; nucleotides outside the gene matches: 7. Germline assignment: CDR1 DFQATT and CDR2 SNEGSKA (reference sequence). The CDR3 loop spans 14 amino acids. DNA for the CDR3: TGCAGTCCACTAGCGGGAGGATATCCAGATACGCAGTATTTT. This translates into CSPLAGGYPDTQYF.

This clonotype was counted only a few times. The chain employs TRBV4-1 and TRBJ1-5, with TRBD1 matching over 10 bases. There are 16 residues in the CDR3. J was trimmed by 7 bases and V by 3 bases; bases with no gene match: 9. The V gene's germline CDR1 is MGHRA and CDR2 YSYEKL. The CDR3 is CASSHPGTGDGQPQHF. DNA for the CDR3: TGCGCCAGCAGCCATCCCGGGACAGGGGACGGCCAGCCCCAGCATTTT.

This clonotype appeared a few times. The rearrangement uses TRBV7-9 and TRBJ1-2, with D hard to call. The CDR3 consists of 13 residues. Germline V CDR1 and CDR2: SEHNR, FQNEAQ (reference sequence). V lost 4 bases and J 2 bases, leaving 8 bases between the germline ends. CDR3 sequence: CASSSSTNYGYTF. DNA for the CDR3: TGTGCCAGCAGCTCCTCAACCAACTATGGCTACACCTTC.

The chain uses TRBV20-1 and TRBJ1-1; D gene ambiguous. The CDR3 runs to 14 residues. Germline V gene data show CDR1 as DFQATT and CDR2 as SNEGSKA (reference sequence). V lost 0 bases and J 0 bases, leaving 8 bases between the germline ends. CDR3 sequence (DNA): TGCAGTGCTAGAGACCCTACGGTGAACACTGAAGCTTTCTTT. This gives the protein CSARDPTVNTEAFF.

The table lists this clonotype with a few counts. This chain links TRBV28 with TRBJ2-7; possibly TRBD1 for D (6 bases). The CDR3 extends over 14 amino acids. Trimming pared 6 bases from V and 2 bases from J, leaving 14 bases between. Germline V gene data show CDR1 as MDHEN and CDR2 as SYDVKM. The CDR3 loop reads CASRGPQGPYEQYF. For the CDR3, the DNA is TGTGCCAGCAGGGGACCACAGGGACCCTACGAGCAGTACTTC.

This clonotype occurred a few times. The chain carries TRBV6-5 and TRBJ2-5; the D gene is possibly TRBD1 (6 bases). CDR3 size: 16 residues. Trimming pared 0 bases from V and 5 bases from J, leaving 16 bases between. Germline V lookup: CDR1 MNHEY, CDR2 SVGAGI. The CDR3 nucleotides read TGTGCCAGCAGTTACTCGATACAAGGCCAGGGGGAGACCCAGTACTTC. Its translation is CASSYSIQGQGETQYF.